The 31 T cell receptor beta chains below were found in one sample sequenced in a study of shared clonotypes between healthy human individuals. Repertoires were generated with immunoSEQ multiplex PCR, while TCRdb's copy carries only in-frame clones and drops some. The sample consists of a few million clones, around 90% of them appearing once. Sequenced input: naive CD4+ T cells sorted from blood. Specified subset: CD45RA+ positively selected. These receptors came from a man in his late teens or twenties in good health.

The V and J genes are TRBV7-2 and TRBJ2-7, with D hard to call. The CDR3 has 14 amino acids. The germline V gene encodes CDR1 SGHTA and CDR2 FQGNSA. The ends were cut back, 4 bases at V and 6 bases at J, with 16 bases in the middle. The CDR3 loop is CASSSPPASAEQYF. As DNA, the CDR3 is TGTGCCAGCAGCTCCCCCCCGGCGTCTGCCGAGCAGTACTTC.

The genes are TRBV18 and TRBJ2-1; D is perhaps TRBD2 (6 bases). The CDR3 consists of 17 residues. CDR1 and CDR2 (germline): KGHSH, LQKENI. V was trimmed by 1 base and J by 3 bases, leaving 16 bases between them. The CDR3 spells CASSPLPGDGVYNEQFF. The CDR3 nucleotides are TGTGCCAGCTCACCACTACCGGGGGACGGAGTCTACAATGAGCAGTTCTTC.

The rearrangement uses TRBV6-1 and TRBJ1-2; D unclear. The germline V and J ends were trimmed by 4 bases and 2 bases, with 5 bases remaining between them. This CDR3 is 12 amino acids long. Per germline, CDR1 MNHNS and CDR2 SASEGT. CDR3 sequence: CASSGYNYGYTF. The CDR3, as DNA: TGTGCCAGCAGTGGTTACAACTATGGCTACACCTTC.

V is TRBV2 and J is TRBJ1-6; the D is unclear. The CDR3 spans 13 residues. Trimming stripped 10 bases from V and 9 bases from J, with 16 bases between. Germline V CDR1 and CDR2: SNHLY, FYNNEI. CDR3 residues: CAISGSTTSPLHF. The CDR3 DNA is TGTGCCATTTCCGGAAGTACAACTTCACCCCTCCACTTT. Combining the CDR3 with reference TRBV2 and TRBJ1-6 gives the whole variable domain EPEVTQTPSHQVTQMGQEVILRCVPISNHLYFYWYRQILGQKVEFLVSFYNNEISEKSEIFDDQFSVERPDGSNFTLKIRSTKLEDSAMYFCAISGSTTSPLHFGNGTRLTVT.

This sequence joins TRBV15 and TRBJ1-1; D is uncertain. The germline CDR1 and CDR2 sequences are LNHNV and YYDKDF (reference sequence). The V end was cut by 5 bases, the J end by 0 bases, with 13 bases between. CDR3 size: 15 residues. CDR3 loop: CATSRHGVMNTEAFF. CDR3 sequence (DNA): TGTGCCACCAGCCGCCATGGAGTGATGAACACTGAAGCTTTCTTT.

The chain has TRBV9 and TRBJ1-4, with D possibly TRBD1 on 5 matching bases. The V gene's germline CDR1 is SGDLS and CDR2 YYNGEE. V was clipped by 3 bases and J by 5 bases, with 14 bases between them. The CDR3 is 15 amino acids. The CDR3 nucleotides are TGTGCCAGCAGCGGTAGCCGGGGGAAGAATGAAAAACTGTTTTTT. Translated, it gives CASSGSRGKNEKLFF.

V gene TRBV4-1 combines with J gene TRBJ2-3; 10 nucleotides align to TRBD2. The CDR3 covers 16 residues. Germline trimming cut 4 bases from V and 1 base from J; bases unmatched to any gene: 5. Germline V gene sequence: CDR1 MGHRA, CDR2 YSYEKL. The CDR3 loop is CASSPQLAGGTDTQYF. In nucleotides, the CDR3 is TGCGCCAGCAGCCCCCAGCTAGCGGGGGGCACAGATACGCAGTATTTT.

The chain is built from TRBV2 and TRBJ2-3, with D possibly being TRBD1 (6 bases). Germline V gene sequence: CDR1 SNHLY, CDR2 FYNNEI. Trimming took 2 bases from V and 3 from J, leaving 12 bases between them. The length of the CDR3 is 15 residues. The chain's CDR3 is CASSEQGQATDTQYF. Here the CDR3 DNA reads TGTGCCAGCAGTGAACAGGGGCAAGCAACAGATACGCAGTATTTT.

V and J are TRBV30 and TRBJ1-2; 10 bases map to TRBD1. CDR1 and CDR2 from the germline V gene are GTSNPN and SVGIG (reference sequence). CDR3 length: 13 amino acids. V gave up 7 bases and J gave up 8 bases; unmatched junction bases: 10. In DNA, the CDR3 is TGTGCCTCATCCGCCGGGACAGGGGCCGGCTACACCTTC. Its protein product is CASSAGTGAGYTF. Using reference TRBV30 and TRBJ1-2 for the parts outside the CDR3, the full variable domain is SQTIHQWPATLVQPVGSPLSLECTVEGTSNPNLYWYRQAAGRGLQLLFYSVGIGQISSEVPQNLSASRPQDRQFILSSKKLLLSDSGFYLCASSAGTGAGYTFGSGTRLTVV.

V usage is TRBV19 and J usage is TRBJ2-6; TRBD2 aligns across 14 bases. Germline CDR1 LNHDA, CDR2 SQIVND (reference sequence). The trim removed 6 bases at V and 3 bases at J, leaving 7 bases unmatched. The CDR3 consists of 18 residues. In nucleotides, the CDR3 is TGTGCCAGTAGAGCGACTAGCGGGAGGGCTAATGGGGCCAACGTCCTGACTTTC. The encoded protein is CASRATSGRANGANVLTF.

In this sample, this clone turned up a few times. The junction shows a germline mismatch at one end, possibly a read error. V gene TRBV30 combines with J gene TRBJ1-1, with 7 bases that match TRBD1. CDR3 size: 12 residues. CDR1 and CDR2 (germline): GTSNPN, SVGIG (reference sequence). The CDR3 coding sequence is TGTGCCTGGAGTCCCCGACAGGGCCCACTTCTATTT. Its translation is CAWSPRQGPLLF.

The J gene is TRBJ2-2, the V gene TRBV19, with D possibly matching TRBD1 (6 bases). Trimming removed 3 bases from V and 2 bases from J, with 10 bases in between. This CDR3 has 15 amino acids. Germline V gene lookup returns CDR1 LNHDA and CDR2 SQIVND (reference sequence). The CDR3 is CASSIGGYNTGELFF. The DNA for the CDR3 is TGTGCCAGTAGTATTGGGGGCTATAACACCGGGGAGCTGTTTTTT.

The chain joins TRBV9 to TRBJ2-3; maybe TRBD1 (6 bases). CDR3 length: 14 amino acids. Germline V gene data show CDR1 as SGDLS and CDR2 as YYNGEE. Trimming stripped 7 bases from V and 4 bases from J, with 16 bases between. The CDR3 is CASSNGGRADTQYF. DNA of the CDR3: TGTGCCAGCTCCAATGGGGGCCGCGCAGATACGCAGTATTTT.

The chain joins TRBV7-9 to TRBJ1-1; D remains unclear. CDR1 is SEHNR, CDR2 FQNEAQ, per germline (reference sequence). The CDR3 sequence is 13 residues long. Trimming left V 1 base short and J 7 bases short, with 10 bases between. CDR3 coding DNA: TGTGCCAGCAGCTTAGTCTCCGGGCTTGAAGCTTTCTTT. It translates to CASSLVSGLEAFF. Full variable domain (missing parts from reference TRBV7-9 and TRBJ1-1): DTGVSQNPRHKITKRGQNVTFRCDPISEHNRLYWYRQTLGQGPEFLTYFQNEAQLEKSRLLSDRFSAERPKGSFSTLEIQRTEQGDSAMYLCASSLVSGLEAFFGQGTRLTVV.

The chain joins TRBV4-2 to TRBJ2-3, with TRBD2 identical over 15 bases. Germline-derived CDR1 and CDR2 are LGHNA and YNFKEQ. The CDR3 totals 19 residues. Unmatched junction bases numbered 10, after V lost 4 bases and J lost 2 bases. CDR3: CASSLRTSGGAIATDTQYF. DNA of the CDR3: TGTGCCAGCAGCCTCCGGACTAGCGGGGGGGCCATCGCCACAGATACGCAGTATTTT.

The chain carries TRBV28 and TRBJ2-7, with D possibly being TRBD1 (6 bases). Germline V CDR1 and CDR2: MDHEN, SYDVKM. This CDR3 is 14 amino acids long. V was shortened by 7 bases and J by 5 bases, with 18 bases between the two germline ends. CDR3 protein: CASIPNWGLNEQYF. The CDR3 DNA follows: TGTGCCAGCATCCCCAATTGGGGGCTCAACGAGCAGTACTTC.

This chain joins TRBV28 and TRBJ1-1; D unclear. Trimming took off 2 bases at V and 0 bases at J, with 7 bases between the two ends. This CDR3 is built from 14 residues. Germline lookup yields CDR1 MDHEN and CDR2 SYDVKM. The CDR3 spells CASSLIRLNTEAFF. DNA of the CDR3: TGTGCCAGCAGTTTAATACGGTTGAACACTGAAGCTTTCTTT.

The chain joins TRBV6-6 to TRBJ2-1, with a possible D match to TRBD1 (6 bases). There are 13 residues in the CDR3. V dropped 7 bases and J dropped 10 bases, with 17 bases sitting between them. Germline loops: CDR1 MNHNY, CDR2 SVGAGI (reference sequence). CDR3 in DNA: TGTGCCAGCACCATGATACAGGGCAACGAGCAGTTCTTC. Amino acids: CASTMIQGNEQFF.

J is TRBJ2-6 and V is TRBV5-4; perhaps D is TRBD1 or TRBD2 (5 bases each). The CDR3 sequence is 15 residues long. Germline CDR1 and CDR2: SGHNT and YYREEE (reference sequence). V shed 4 bases and J shed 2 bases, with 10 bases lying between them. CDR3 DNA sequence: TGTGCCAGCAGCACCGGGGACGCTGGGGCCAACGTCCTGACTTTC. Amino acids: CASSTGDAGANVLTF.

This chain links TRBV30 with TRBJ1-4; 11 bases match TRBD1. V was pared by 0 bases and J by 7 bases, with 4 bases of the junction left unmatched. CDR1 and CDR2 (germline): GTSNPN, SVGIG (reference sequence). The CDR3 sequence is 15 residues long. Here the CDR3 DNA reads TGTGCCTGGAGTGTAGGACAGGGGGCGCCTGAAAAACTGTTTTTT. Amino acids: CAWSVGQGAPEKLFF.

This chain joins TRBV7-6 and TRBJ2-1; a possible D gene is TRBD2 (5 bases). This CDR3 is built from 15 residues. The V gene lost 1 base and the J gene lost 4 bases, with 11 bases spanning the gap. CDR1 is SGHVS and CDR2 is FNYEAQ in the germline V gene. The CDR3, as DNA: TGTGCCAGCAGCTTAGGGGGAGTAGAGTACAATGAGCAGTTCTTC. It is translated as CASSLGGVEYNEQFF.

V usage is TRBV27 and J usage is TRBJ2-7, with 8 bases matching TRBD1. After removal of 5 bases from V and 3 bases from J, the junction contained 3 bases not matched to a gene. The CDR3 spans 13 residues. The V gene's germline CDR1 is MNHEY and CDR2 SMNVEV (reference sequence). As DNA, the CDR3 is TGTGCCAGCAGTCACGGACAGGGCTACGAGCAGTACTTC. It translates to CASSHGQGYEQYF.

The chain couples TRBV6-4 to TRBJ2-2; TRBD2 might be the D (6 bases). CDR3 length: 15 residues. CDR1 and CDR2 from the germline V gene are MRHNA and SNTAGT. Trimming removed 8 bases from V and 0 bases from J, with 13 bases in between. CDR3 amino acids: CASRETFANTGELFF. The CDR3 DNA follows: TGTGCCAGCCGGGAGACGTTCGCGAACACCGGGGAGCTGTTTTTT.

Remarks on this clone: This sample also contains other DNA sequences that code for the same CDR3. V usage is TRBV5-1 and J usage is TRBJ2-3; 8 positions agree with TRBD2. From germline, CDR1 is SGHRS and CDR2 YFSETQ. Trimming cost V 0 bases and J 6 bases; bases outside gene matches: 3. The CDR3 loop spans 14 amino acids. The CDR3 DNA follows: TGCGCCAGCAGCTTGGTCGGGGGGGCGGATACGCAGTATTTT. Its translation is CASSLVGGADTQYF.

This rearrangement joins TRBV30 to TRBJ1-5; D perhaps matches TRBD1 (6 bases). Germline lookup yields CDR1 GTSNPN and CDR2 SVGIG (reference sequence). This CDR3 is 15 amino acids long. V gave up 3 bases and J gave up 1 base, with 13 bases separating them. CDR3 residues: CAWSPGAGSNQPQHF. The CDR3 DNA reads as TGTGCCTGGAGCCCAGGGGCGGGAAGCAATCAGCCCCAGCATTTT.

The chain couples TRBV6-1 to TRBJ2-3, with a possible D match to TRBD2 (5 bases). V lost 6 bases and J 2 bases, leaving 12 bases between the germline ends. CDR3 length equals 14 residues. The germline CDR1 and CDR2 sequences are MNHNS and SASEGT. The CDR3 DNA sequence: TGTGCCAGCAGGAAACTAGATAACACAGATACGCAGTATTTT. Translation: CASRKLDNTDTQYF.

CDR3 coding DNA: TGTGCCAGCTCAGCCGGGCCCAATCAGCCCCAGCATTTT. Residues: CASSAGPNQPQHF. The gene calls are TRBV18 and TRBJ1-5; D uncertain. Germline V gives CDR1 KGHSH, CDR2 LQKENI. The germline V and J ends were trimmed by 5 bases and 3 bases, with 8 bases remaining between them. The CDR3 is 13 residues long.

The V call is TRBV6-5, the J call TRBJ2-2; no definite D call. This CDR3 has 15 residues. Trimming left V 0 bases short and J 6 bases short, with 11 bases between. The germline CDR1 and CDR2 sequences are MNHEY and SVGAGI. CDR3 residues: CASSYSGYTPGELFF. As DNA, the CDR3 is TGTGCCAGCAGTTACTCGGGATACACTCCCGGGGAGCTGTTTTTT.

Details on this clone: This same CDR3 is encoded by further DNA sequences in the sample. The rearrangement uses TRBV30 and TRBJ1-5; D is uncertain. This CDR3 has 13 residues. Trimming took off 0 bases at V and 4 bases at J, with 7 bases between the two ends. Germline CDR1 is GTSNPN and CDR2 is SVGIG (reference sequence). The CDR3 loop is CAWSVEGNQPQHF. CDR3 DNA: TGTGCCTGGAGTGTAGAAGGGAATCAGCCCCAGCATTTT.

The chain employs TRBV5-6 and TRBJ2-1, with D uncertain. CDR3 length: 15 residues. Germline V gene data show CDR1 as SGHDT and CDR2 as YYEEEE. Trimming shortened V by 4 bases and J by 0 bases, and 11 bases separated the two germline ends. CDR3 DNA sequence: TGTGCCAGCAGCCCGGTGGGGAACTCCTACAATGAGCAGTTCTTC. Protein product: CASSPVGNSYNEQFF.

V is TRBV6-5 and J is TRBJ2-4; D not certain. Trimming stripped 6 bases from V and 6 bases from J, with 15 bases between. This CDR3 has 14 amino acids. Germline assignment: CDR1 MNHEY and CDR2 SVGAGI. In DNA form, the CDR3 reads TGTGCCAGCAGCCCTCCGGACGGGTTAAACATTCAGTACTTC. Translation gives CASSPPDGLNIQYF.